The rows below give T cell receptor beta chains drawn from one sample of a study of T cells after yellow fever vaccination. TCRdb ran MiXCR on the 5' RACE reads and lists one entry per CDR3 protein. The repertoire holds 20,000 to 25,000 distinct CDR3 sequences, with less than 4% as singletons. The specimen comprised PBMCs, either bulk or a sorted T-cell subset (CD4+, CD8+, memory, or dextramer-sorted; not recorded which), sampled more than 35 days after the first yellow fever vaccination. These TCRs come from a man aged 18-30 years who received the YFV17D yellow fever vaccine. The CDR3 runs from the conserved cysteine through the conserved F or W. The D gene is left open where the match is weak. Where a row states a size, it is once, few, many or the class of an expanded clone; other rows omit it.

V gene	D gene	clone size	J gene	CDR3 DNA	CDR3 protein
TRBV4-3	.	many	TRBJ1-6	TGCGCCAGCAGCCAAGACGGGGGGATTAATTCACCCCTCCACTTT	CASSQDGGINSPLHF
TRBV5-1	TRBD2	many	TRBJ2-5	TGCGCCAGCAGCGTTAGCGGGAGCCCGGAGACCCAGTACTTC	CASSVSGSPETQYF
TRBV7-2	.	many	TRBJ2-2	TGTGCCAGCAGCTTAGTGAGGAATACCGGGGAGCTGTTTTTT	CASSLVRNTGELFF
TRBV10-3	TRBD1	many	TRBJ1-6	TGTGCCATCAGTGAGCGGGGACAGTCTTCACCCCTCCACTTT	CAISERGQSSPLHF
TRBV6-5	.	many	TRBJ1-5	TGTGCCAGCAGTCCCAAAGAGAAGGGTCGGGATCAGCCCCAGCATTTT	CASSPKEKGRDQPQHF
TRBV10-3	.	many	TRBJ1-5	TGTGCCATCAGTGAGTATCAGTTAGGAGGAAGCAATCAGCCCCAGCATTTT	CAISEYQLGGSNQPQHF
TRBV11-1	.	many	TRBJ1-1	TGTGCCAGCAGCTTAGGGTATAACACTGAAGCTTTCTTT	CASSLGYNTEAFF
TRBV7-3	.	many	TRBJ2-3	TGTGCCAGCAGCCAACACCCCAAGTCCGGGGGAGATACGCAGTATTTT	CASSQHPKSGGDTQYF
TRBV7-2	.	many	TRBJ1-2	TGTGCCAGCAGCCCAACCCCGGGTTTCGGCTATGGCTACACCTTC	CASSPTPGFGYGYTF
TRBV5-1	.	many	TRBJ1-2	TGCGCCAGCAGCTTGGCAGGACCCGGAGGCTACACCTTC	CASSLAGPGGYTF
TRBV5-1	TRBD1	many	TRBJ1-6	TGCGCCAGCAGCTCCGGAACAGGGGGCTGGACGTCCTATAATTCACCCCTCCACTTT	CASSSGTGGWTSYNSPLHF
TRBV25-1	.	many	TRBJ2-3	TGTGCCAGCAGTGATTTCGGCGGGGTAAACACAGATACGCAGTATTTT	CASSDFGGVNTDTQYF
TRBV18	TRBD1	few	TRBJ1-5	TGTGCCAGCTCACCCCCAGGCGGGACAGGGAGAAATCAGCCCCAGCATTTT	CASSPPGGTGRNQPQHF
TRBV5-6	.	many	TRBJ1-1	TGTGCCAGCAGTTCGTACGTGGGCACTGAAGCTTTCTTT	CASSSYVGTEAFF
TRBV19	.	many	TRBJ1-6	TGTGCCAGTAGTGGGTCGGCAGGGACTAATTCACCCCTCCACTTT	CASSGSAGTNSPLHF
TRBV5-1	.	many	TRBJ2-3	TGCGCCAGCAGCCCCCCGGACACCTTTGCAGATACGCAGTATTTT	CASSPPDTFADTQYF
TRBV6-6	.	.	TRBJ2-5	TGTGCCAGCACCCAGGAGAGGGATGAGACCCAGTACTTC	CASTQERDETQYF
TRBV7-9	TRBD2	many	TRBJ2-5	TGTGCCAGCAGCTTAGGGTCACTAGCGGGGGCCCGACAAGAGACCCAGTACTTC	CASSLGSLAGARQETQYF
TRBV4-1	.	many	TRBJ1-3	TGCGCCAGCAGCCAAGTGGGGGGTCCCTCTGGAAACACCATATATTTT	CASSQVGGPSGNTIYF
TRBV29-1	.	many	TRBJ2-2	TGCAGCGGGTACAGGGATGAGAGCACCGGGGAGCTGTTTTTT	CSGYRDESTGELFF
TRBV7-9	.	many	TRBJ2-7	TGTGCCAGCAGCTTATCGGCCTACGAGCAGTACTTC	CASSLSAYEQYF
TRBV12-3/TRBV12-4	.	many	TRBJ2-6	TGTGCCAGCAGTTTAGAGGCAGGCAGGTCTGGGGCCAACGTCCTGACTTTC	CASSLEAGRSGANVLTF
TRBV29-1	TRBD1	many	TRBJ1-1	TGCAGCGTTGGGACAGGGTATTCGTACACTGAAGCTTTCTTT	CSVGTGYSYTEAFF
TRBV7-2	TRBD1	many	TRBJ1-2	TGTGCCAGCAGCCCCAGGGGGACGCGCGGCTACACCTTC	CASSPRGTRGYTF
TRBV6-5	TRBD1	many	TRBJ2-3	TGTGCCAGCAGTTCCACAACAGGGGATAGGACAGATACGCAGTATTTT	CASSSTTGDRTDTQYF
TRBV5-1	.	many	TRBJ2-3	TGCGCCAGCAGCCCCTTACAGGGAGAAGATACGCAGTATTTT	CASSPLQGEDTQYF
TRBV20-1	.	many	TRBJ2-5	TGCAGTGCTAGAGATATGGGAGAGACCCAGTACTTC	CSARDMGETQYF
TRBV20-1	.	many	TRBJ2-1	TGCAGTGCTAGAGATCGGGCGGGACTCCTTACCAATGAGCAGTTCTTC	CSARDRAGLLTNEQFF
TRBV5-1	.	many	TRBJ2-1	TGCGCCAGCACCCCGGGGACGGGCAATGAGCAGTTCTTC	CASTPGTGNEQFF
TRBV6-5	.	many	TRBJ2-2	TGTGCCAGCAACAAACAGGGCTCCGGGGAGCTGTTTTTT	CASNKQGSGELFF
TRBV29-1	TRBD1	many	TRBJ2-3	TGCAGCGTCGTTAAGGGACAGGTTGGAGATACGCAGTATTTT	CSVVKGQVGDTQYF
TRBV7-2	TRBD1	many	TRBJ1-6	TGTGCCAGCAGCCCTCAGGGGGGAGCCTATAATTCACCCCTCCACTTT	CASSPQGGAYNSPLHF
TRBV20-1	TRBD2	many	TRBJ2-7	TGCAGTGCCCCTTTCTATAGCGGGTTACGTTACGAGCAGTACTTC	CSAPFYSGLRYEQYF
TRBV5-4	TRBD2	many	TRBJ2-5	TGTGCCAGCAGCTTGGCTACTAGCGGGGAAGAGACCCAGTACTTC	CASSLATSGEETQYF
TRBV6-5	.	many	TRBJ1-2	TGTGCCAGCAGTTACCCAGGCCACACAGGGATCTATGGCTACACCTTC	CASSYPGHTGIYGYTF
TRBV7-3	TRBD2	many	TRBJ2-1	TGTGCCAGCAGCGTCGGACTAGCGGGGAACAATGAGCAGTTCTTC	CASSVGLAGNNEQFF
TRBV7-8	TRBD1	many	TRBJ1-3	TGTGCCAGCACCGAACAGGGGGCCGTCTCTGGAAACACCATATATTTT	CASTEQGAVSGNTIYF
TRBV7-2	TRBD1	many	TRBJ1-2	TGTGCCAGCAGCCCCCGGCCCTCAGGGGGCGAAGGCCGGGGCTACACCTTC	CASSPRPSGGEGRGYTF
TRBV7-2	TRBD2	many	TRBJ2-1	TGTGCCAGCAGCGATAGAGCGGGGGCAGATGATGAGCAGTTCTTC	CASSDRAGADDEQFF
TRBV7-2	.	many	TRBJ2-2	TGTGCCAGCAGCTCGCGGACATCCGGGGAGCTGTTTTTT	CASSSRTSGELFF
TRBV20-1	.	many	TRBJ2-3	TGCAGTGCTAGAGATTTGGGGGATACGCAGTATTTT	CSARDLGDTQYF
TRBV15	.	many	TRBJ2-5	TGTGCCACCAGCAGATCAGGAGGAACTGTCGGGACCCAGTACTTC	CATSRSGGTVGTQYF
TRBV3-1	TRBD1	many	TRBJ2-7	TGTGCCAGCAGCCTGGGGACAGGGGGCGCTGAGCAGTACTTC	CASSLGTGGAEQYF
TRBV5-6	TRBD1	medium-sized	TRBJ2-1	TGTGCCAGCAGCCCGCCGGGACAGCACAATGAGCAGTTCTTC	CASSPPGQHNEQFF
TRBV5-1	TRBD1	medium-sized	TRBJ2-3	TGCGCCAGCAGCTTGGCGACAGGGGGCGGCACAGATACGCAGTATTTT	CASSLATGGGTDTQYF
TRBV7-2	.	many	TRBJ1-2	TGTGCCAGCACTCAAAACGAAGGGCAGGACTATGGCTACACCTTC	CASTQNEGQDYGYTF
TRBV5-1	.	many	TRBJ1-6	TGCGCCAGCAGCTTGGAACAGCCCGGATCACCCCTCCACTTT	CASSLEQPGSPLHF
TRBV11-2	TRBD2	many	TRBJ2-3	TGTGCCAGCAGAGGACTAGCGGGGGGAGATACGCAGTATTTT	CASRGLAGGDTQYF